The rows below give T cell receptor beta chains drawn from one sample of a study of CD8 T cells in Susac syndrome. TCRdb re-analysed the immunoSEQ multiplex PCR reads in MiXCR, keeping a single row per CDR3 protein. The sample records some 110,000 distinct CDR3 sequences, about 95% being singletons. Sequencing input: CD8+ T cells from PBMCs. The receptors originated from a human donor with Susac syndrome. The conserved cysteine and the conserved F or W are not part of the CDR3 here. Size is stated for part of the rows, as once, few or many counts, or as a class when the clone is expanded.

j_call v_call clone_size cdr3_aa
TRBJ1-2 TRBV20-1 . SARTPGQGYYGYT
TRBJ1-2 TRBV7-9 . ASLPSEDYGYT
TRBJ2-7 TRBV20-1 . SAREAGGRYEQY
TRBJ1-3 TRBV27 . ASRGLGGNTIY
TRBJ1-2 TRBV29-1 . SVGDSDNYGYT
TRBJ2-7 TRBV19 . ASSDPGTTYEQY
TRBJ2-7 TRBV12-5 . ASAILLSYEQY
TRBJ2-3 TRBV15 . ATSIVSSTDTQY
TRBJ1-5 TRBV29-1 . SAVPGPGQPQH
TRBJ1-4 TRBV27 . ASSSTGGNEKLF
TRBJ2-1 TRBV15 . ATSKGSGPDEQF
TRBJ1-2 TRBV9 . ASSRDRIDYGGYT
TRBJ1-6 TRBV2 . ASRGDRGNSPLH
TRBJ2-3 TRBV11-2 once ASSFSPDTQY
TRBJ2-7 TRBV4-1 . ASAGSGGSDEQY
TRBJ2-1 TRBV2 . ASKLVLGEQF
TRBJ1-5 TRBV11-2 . ASSLGTGFQPQH
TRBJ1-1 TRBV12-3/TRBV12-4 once ASSPQLTAMNTEAF
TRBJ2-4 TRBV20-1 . SARLAGVPIQY
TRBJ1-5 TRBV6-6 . ASTLSGYSNQPQH
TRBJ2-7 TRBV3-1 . ASSHSDRTYEQY
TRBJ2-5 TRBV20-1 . SADILVLGTQY
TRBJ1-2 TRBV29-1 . SVEGSLAYGYT
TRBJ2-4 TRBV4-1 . ASSQETGQNIQY
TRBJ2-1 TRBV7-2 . ASSFGPSGPDNEQF
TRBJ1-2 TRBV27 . ASSLAGGWYGYT